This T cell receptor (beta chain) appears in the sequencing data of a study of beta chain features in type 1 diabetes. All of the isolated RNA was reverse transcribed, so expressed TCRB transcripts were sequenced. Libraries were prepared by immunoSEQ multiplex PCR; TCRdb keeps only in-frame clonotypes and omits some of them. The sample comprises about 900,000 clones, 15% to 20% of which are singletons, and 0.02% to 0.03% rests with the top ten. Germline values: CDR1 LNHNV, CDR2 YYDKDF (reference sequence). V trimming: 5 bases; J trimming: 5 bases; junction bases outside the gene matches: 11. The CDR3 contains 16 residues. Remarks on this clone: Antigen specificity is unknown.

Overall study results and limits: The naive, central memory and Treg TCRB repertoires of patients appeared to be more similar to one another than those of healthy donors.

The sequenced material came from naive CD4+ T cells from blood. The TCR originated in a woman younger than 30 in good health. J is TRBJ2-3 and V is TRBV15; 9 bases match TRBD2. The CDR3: CATSGPRREGIDTQYF. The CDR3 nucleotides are TGTGCCACCAGCGGTCCCCGGCGGGAGGGGATAGATACGCAGTATTTT. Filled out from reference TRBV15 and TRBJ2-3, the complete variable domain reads DAMVIQNPRYQVTQFGKPVTLSCSQTLNHNVMYWYQQKSSQAPKLLFHYYDKDFNNEADTPDNFQSRRPNTSFCFLDIRSPGLGDTAMYLCATSGPRREGIDTQYFGPGTRLTVL.